The T cell receptor (beta chain) described here comes from a study of blood T cell repertoires in COVID-19. About the study: From T cells, B-cell-depleted T cells, or PBMCs came the material, which was cDNA or gDNA.

This clone was detected a few times. This table comes from immunoSEQ multiplex PCR, and its TCRdb copy is limited to in-frame clones, with some not included. The data contain approximately 450,000 clones, roughly nine tenths of them singletons. In germline, CDR1 is MRHNA, CDR2 SNTAGT. There are 14 residues in the CDR3. V dropped 5 bases and J dropped 1 base, with 8 bases sitting between them. The TCR comes from a man aged 25 to 40 who had recovered from COVID-19. The sequenced sample consisted of PBMCs or T cells enriched from blood (not recorded which). The chain employs TRBV6-4 and TRBJ2-2; D gene uncertain. The CDR3 sequence: CASSTDKNTGELFF. The DNA for the CDR3 is TGTGCCAGCAGTACTGACAAGAACACCGGGGAGCTGTTTTTT.